The T cell receptor beta chain under discussion was sequenced for a study of T cells in Graves' hyperthyroidism and ophthalmopathy (dated by TCRdb to between 2018 and 2021). With respect to the entire study: Peripheral blood was collected at initial diagnosis, before any treatment. A discovery cohort of approximately 100 patients, about 43 with Graves' ophthalmopathy and approximately 60 with stable Graves' hyperthyroidism, was used to find distinguishing TCR V-J signatures. Thyroid tissue and blood T-cell repertoires from six Graves' hyperthyroidism patients were also compared in the study. Once sampling was done, hyperthyroidism patients were given methimazole at a starting dose of 30 mg daily, whereas ophthalmopathy patients were given high-dose intravenous methylprednisolone. The 100 or so discovery patients were divided at random into training and test sets in a 7:3 ratio. Prospective prediction of ophthalmopathy was tested in an independent validation cohort consisting of under 20 hyperthyroidism patients and around 16 patients who later progressed to ophthalmopathy. The paper reports TCR Vbeta CDR3 sequencing of over 130 peripheral blood samples: under 45 ophthalmopathy, under 80 hyperthyroidism and around 17 progressor patients.

In regard to this clonotype: Its antigen specificity is not known. Base-call qualities are not available, and no considerably larger clone is one nucleotide away.

Ophthalmopathy patients had moderately to severely active disease, with a Clinical Activity Score of 3 or more, a NOSPECS grade of 4 or more, and a disease duration of less than 3 months. The study excluded patients with uncontrolled infections, other autoimmune diseases, pregnancy or lactation. Clinical symptoms, serum thyroxine and TRAb, thyroid ultrasound, and orbital computed tomography formed the basis for the diagnoses. PBMCs were separated from around 9.1 ml of fresh peripheral blood using Ficoll-Paque density gradient centrifugation. Total RNA was extracted with Trizol reagent, and quality was checked on an Agilent 2100 Bioanalyzer. The CDR3 runs 15 residues from the cysteine to the phenylalanine. The retained sequence is limited to the CDR3, 45 bases, with the frame set at the first base. Clipping removes 5 bases from V and 0 bases from J, with 10 as the unmatched junction base count. As encoded in the germline V gene (reference sequence), CDR1 is DFQATT while CDR2 is SNEGSKA.

What the work shows at the level of the full study, not this receptor alone: Sample size was not statistically predetermined, and blinding of investigators to group allocation was not performed. In cross-validation, a model built on a 13 V-J signature told ophthalmopathy apart from stable hyperthyroidism with 85% to 90% sensitivity and about 81% specificity, and in testing the same model reached 80%/75%. Blood samples also contained most of the expanded thyroid clonotypes (frequency above 0.001), which suggests that blood repertoires may reflect thyroid immune responses. In validation, the model predicted progression to ophthalmopathy with 55% to 71% sensitivity and approximately 72% specificity, a median of 6.5 months before onset.

TCR beta CDR3 regions were amplified from RNA transcripts. A first-round RT-PCR of the TCR CDR3 used the HTBI primer set with the Qiagen OneStep RT-PCR kit. Libraries were constructed in a second round of multiplex PCR, after which size selection and purification were carried out. Libraries were sequenced paired-end with 100 bp reads on an Illumina HiSeq2000. As for how the authors treated the data: SOAPnuke was used to process the raw data, throwing out any read that contained adapters or uncalled bases, had a mean Phred below 15, or lacked an exact constant-primer or identifier match. High-quality paired reads were merged with COPE v1.2.5, and unique nucleotide sequences were defined as clonotypes. MiTCR v1.1 was used to align the clonotypes against IMGT TRBV, TRBD and TRBJ reference segments. Only V-J combinations with frequency above 0.0001, covering roughly 99% of repertoires, were analysed. The TCS score was defined as the ratio of F50 (clonal expansion) to E x V (chaos), calculated using BLOSUM62-based TCRdist between CDR3 peptides within each V-J. Welch's t-statistics and random forest reduced just over 500 V-J features to 13, which were used in a naive Bayes classifier (R e1071). Using fastp trimming at Q25 and MiXCR clonotype assembly, TCRdb reanalyzed the public sequencing data and kept in-frame beta chains. Each record represents a unique CDR3 protein, reported with the most common genes and DNA among its rows. TCRdb assigned the V and J calls; the authors' analysis was not used. Across this sample there are approximately 690,000 distinct CDR3 sequences, with more than 20% seen only once. Around a third of the sample goes to the ten largest clones.

This TCR was sampled from a young man with Graves' ophthalmopathy. The source material was blood. Recombination joined TRBV20-1 with TRBJ2-7; TRBD1 fits 7 bases in the junction. Here the CDR3 is given as CSAVSGGKSSYEQYF. The DNA is TGCAGTGCTGTATCAGGGGGAAAGAGCTCCTACGAGCAGTACTTC.